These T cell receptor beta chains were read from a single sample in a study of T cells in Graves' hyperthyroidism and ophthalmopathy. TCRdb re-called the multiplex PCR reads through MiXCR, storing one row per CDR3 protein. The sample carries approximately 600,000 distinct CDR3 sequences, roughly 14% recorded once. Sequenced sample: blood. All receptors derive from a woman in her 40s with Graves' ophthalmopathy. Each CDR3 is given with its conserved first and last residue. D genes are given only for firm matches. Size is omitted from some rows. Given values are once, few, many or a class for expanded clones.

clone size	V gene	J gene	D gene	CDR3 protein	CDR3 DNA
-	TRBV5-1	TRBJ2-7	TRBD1	CASSLTPGQGFEQYF	TGCGCCAGCAGCCTGACCCCGGGACAGGGGTTCGAGCAGTACTTC
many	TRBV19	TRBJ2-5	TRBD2	CASSIAGDYETQYF	TGTGCCAGTAGTATAGCGGGGGACTACGAGACCCAGTACTTC
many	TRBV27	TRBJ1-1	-	CASSTLRDSSNTEAFF	TGTGCCAGCAGCACTCTCCGGGACTCTTCGAACACTGAAGCTTTCTTT
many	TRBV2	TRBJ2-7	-	CASSATVSSYEQYF	TGTGCCAGCAGTGCTACAGTTAGCTCCTACGAGCAGTACTTC
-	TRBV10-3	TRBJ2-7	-	CASREQGGYEQYF	TGTGCCTCCCGGGAGCAGGGAGGCTACGAGCAGTACTTC
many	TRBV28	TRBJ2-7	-	CASRIGTTQYEQYF	TGTGCCAGCCGGATCGGGACAACTCAATACGAGCAGTACTTC
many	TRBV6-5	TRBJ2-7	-	CASSYGPPSSYEQYF	TGTGCCAGCAGTTACGGTCCTCCTAGCTCCTACGAGCAGTACTTC
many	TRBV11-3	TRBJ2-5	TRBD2	CASSLTSGRAPETQYF	TGTGCCAGCAGCTTGACTAGCGGGAGGGCCCCAGAGACCCAGTACTTC
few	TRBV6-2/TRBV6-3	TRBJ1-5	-	CASSFYRKGQPQHF	TGTGCCAGCAGTTTTTACCGTAAAGGGCAGCCCCAGCATTTT
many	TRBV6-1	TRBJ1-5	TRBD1	CASSDGTGGAQPQHF	TGTGCCAGCAGTGACGGGACAGGGGGGGCTCAGCCCCAGCATTTT
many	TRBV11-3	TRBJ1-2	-	CASSLDSVQGYTF	TGTGCCAGCAGCTTAGACAGCGTGCAGGGCTACACCTTC
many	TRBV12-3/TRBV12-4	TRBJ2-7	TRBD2	CASSPTGGRAEQYF	TGTGCCAGCAGTCCCACCGGGGGGAGGGCCGAGCAGTACTTC
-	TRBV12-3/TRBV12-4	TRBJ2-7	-	CANSFGYEQYF	TGTGCCAACAGTTTCGGCTACGAGCAGTACTTC
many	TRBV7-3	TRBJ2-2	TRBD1	CASSRQGAGELFF	TGTGCCAGCAGCCGACAGGGTGCCGGGGAGCTGTTTTTT
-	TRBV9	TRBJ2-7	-	CASSVGQAAYEQYF	TGTGCCAGCAGCGTAGGTCAGGCCGCCTACGAGCAGTACTTC
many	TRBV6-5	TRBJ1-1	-	CATLQVSPNTEAFF	TGTGCCACCCTCCAAGTATCGCCGAACACTGAAGCTTTCTTT
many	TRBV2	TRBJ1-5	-	CASNRETGLHQPQHF	TGTGCCAGCAACCGAGAAACAGGGCTGCATCAGCCCCAGCATTTT
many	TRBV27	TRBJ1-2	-	CASRPGRNPAHYGYTF	TGTGCCAGCAGGCCAGGACGAAACCCCGCCCACTATGGCTACACCTTC
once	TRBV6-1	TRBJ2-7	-	CASRLLQGGSNEQYF	TGTGCCAGCAGGCTACTACAGGGCGGGAGCAACGAGCAGTACTTC
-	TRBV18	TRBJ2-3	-	CASSPQRLTDTQYF	TGTGCCAGCTCACCACAAAGACTCACAGATACGCAGTATTTT
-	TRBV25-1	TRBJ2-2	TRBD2	CASSEGPGLGNTGELFF	TGTGCCAGCAGTGAAGGACCGGGACTAGGTAACACCGGGGAGCTGTTTTTT
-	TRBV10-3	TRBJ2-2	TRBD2	CAITTRAVLPLSGVDTGELFF	TGTGCCATCACCACGAGGGCCGTACTACCACTTAGCGGGGTAGACACCGGGGAGCTGTTTTTT
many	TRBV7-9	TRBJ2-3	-	CASSRPTADGVTQYF	TGTGCCAGCAGCCGTCCCACGGCGGATGGCGTCACGCAGTATTTT
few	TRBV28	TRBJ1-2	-	CASSFGRDPRGYTF	TGCGCCAGCAGTTTCGGCCGGGACCCACGTGGCTACACCTTC
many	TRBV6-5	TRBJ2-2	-	CASRRTENTGELFF	TGTGCCAGCAGACGGACAGAGAACACCGGGGAGCTGTTTTTT
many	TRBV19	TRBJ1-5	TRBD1	CASSKGQLNQPQHF	TGTGCCAGTAGTAAGGGACAGCTCAATCAGCCCCAGCATTTT
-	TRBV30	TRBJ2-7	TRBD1	CACRLGTGGREQYF	TGTGCCTGTCGTCTCGGGACAGGGGGTCGCGAGCAGTACTTC
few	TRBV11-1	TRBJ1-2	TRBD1	CASSLAGQGERTNYGYTF	TGTGCCAGCAGCTTAGCAGGTCAGGGGGAACGAACCAACTATGGCTACACCTTC
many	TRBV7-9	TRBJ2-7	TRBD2	CASSLTAGDLYEQYF	TGTGCCAGCAGCTTAACAGCGGGAGATCTCTACGAGCAGTACTTC
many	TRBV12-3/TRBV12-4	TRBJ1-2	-	CASSNRVGYTF	TGTGCCAGCAGTAACAGGGTTGGCTACACCTTC
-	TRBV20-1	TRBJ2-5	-	CSASPGVLGTQYF	TGCAGTGCTAGCCCAGGAGTATTGGGGACCCAGTACTTC
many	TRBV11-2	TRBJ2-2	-	CASSLGSRSGRSTGELFF	TGTGCCAGCAGCTTGGGGTCAAGAAGCGGCCGAAGTACCGGGGAGCTGTTTTTT
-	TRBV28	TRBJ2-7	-	CASSKNSGRLYEQYF	TGTGCCAGCAGTAAAAACTCGGGACGGCTCTACGAGCAGTACTTC
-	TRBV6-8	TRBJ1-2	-	CASSDRTENYGYTF	TGTGCCAGCAGTGACCGGACGGAAAACTATGGCTACACCTTC
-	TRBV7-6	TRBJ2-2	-	CASSLGYEESGELFF	TGTGCCAGCAGCTTAGGATATGAGGAATCCGGGGAGCTGTTTTTT
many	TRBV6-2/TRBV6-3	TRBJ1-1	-	CASSRELNTEAFF	TGTGCCAGCAGCCGGGAGCTGAACACTGAAGCTTTCTTT
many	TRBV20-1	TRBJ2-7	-	CSADQLGGPYEQYF	TGCAGTGCTGACCAATTGGGGGGGCCCTACGAGCAGTACTTC
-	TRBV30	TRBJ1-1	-	CAWSVSRVNTEAFF	TGTGCCTGGAGTGTTTCCAGGGTGAACACTGAAGCTTTCTTT
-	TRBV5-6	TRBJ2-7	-	CASSIDSSNLYEQYF	TGTGCCAGTAGTATTGACTCCTCCAACCTCTACGAGCAGTACTTC
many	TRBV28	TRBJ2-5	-	CACGTGQETQYF	TGTGCCTGCGGTACGGGACAAGAGACCCAGTACTTC
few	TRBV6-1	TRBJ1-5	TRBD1	CASSRDRALNQPQHF	TGTGCCAGCAGTCGGGACAGGGCCCTGAATCAGCCCCAGCATTTT